Shown below are 26 T cell receptor beta chains from a single sample sequenced in a study of OX40 agonist ivuxolimab in advanced cancers. Generated by immunoSEQ multiplex PCR, the TCRdb table keeps only in-frame clones and is missing some. Of roughly 53,000 clones listed, approximately 80% are singletons. Material: CD4+ or CD8+ T cells sorted from blood, obtained in a trial of the OX40 agonist ivuxolimab. The receptor set was obtained from an adult with an advanced solid tumor such as melanoma, head and neck, liver or kidney cancer.

The chain joins TRBV7-9 to TRBJ1-1, with 9 bases that match TRBD1. Unmatched junction bases numbered 3, after V lost 1 base and J lost 3 bases. The CDR3 totals 15 residues. Germline V gene lookup returns CDR1 SEHNR and CDR2 FQNEAQ (reference sequence). CDR3 sequence: CASSLGWTGDTEAFF. CDR3 bases: TGTGCCAGCAGCTTAGGGTGGACAGGGGACACTGAAGCTTTCTTT.

The V and J genes are TRBV7-9 and TRBJ1-5; tentative D call: TRBD1 (5 bases). In germline, CDR1 is SEHNR, CDR2 FQNEAQ (reference sequence). The CDR3 has 15 residues. V lost 2 bases and J lost 1, with 9 bases in between. As DNA, the CDR3 is TGTGCCAGCAGCTTAAGCGGGGACAGCAATCAGCCCCAGCATTTT. Translation: CASSLSGDSNQPQHF.

This chain connects TRBV11-2 to TRBJ2-1; D call uncertain. V lost 3 bases, J lost 9 bases, and 15 bases lay in between. Germline V gene lookup returns CDR1 SGHAT and CDR2 FQNNGV. The CDR3 is made up of 14 amino acids. DNA of the CDR3: TGTGCCAGCAGCTTCGGAACGAGCGCCAGTGAGCAGTTCTTC. Translation: CASSFGTSASEQFF.

This clone was detected a few times. The V and J genes are TRBV6-5 and TRBJ1-5, with D tentatively TRBD1 (5 bases). This CDR3 is built from 15 residues. The V gene lost 5 bases and the J gene lost 3 bases, with 14 bases spanning the gap. Germline V gives CDR1 MNHEY, CDR2 SVGAGI. The DNA of the CDR3 is TGTGCCAGCAGTCTCTCCGCAGGGACCAATCAGCCCCAGCATTTT. Amino acid sequence: CASSLSAGTNQPQHF.

This clone was counted only a few times. The V gene is TRBV12-5, the J gene TRBJ2-1; the D gene is possibly TRBD1 (5 bases). Germline loops: CDR1 LGHNT, CDR2 FRNRAP. V was pared by 1 base and J by 9 bases, with 16 bases between. The CDR3 totals 15 residues. CDR3 DNA sequence: TGTGCTAGTGGTTTGGCCGTAAGGGGCCGTGGTGAGCAGTTCTTC. Its protein product is CASGLAVRGRGEQFF.

The chain carries TRBV7-9 and TRBJ2-4; 7 bases line up with TRBD1. V shed 6 bases, J shed 5 bases, and the junction held 7 bases outside the gene matches. This CDR3 region has 14 residues. The V gene's germline CDR1 is SEHNR and CDR2 FQNEAQ (reference sequence). The CDR3 coding sequence is TGTGCCAGCAGTACGGACAGGCAAGAAAACATTCAGTACTTC. This gives the protein CASSTDRQENIQYF.

The chain employs TRBV7-8 and TRBJ2-3; either TRBD1 or TRBD2 may supply D (6 bases each). CDR1 is SGHVS, CDR2 FQNEAQ, per germline. This CDR3 region has 14 residues. V lost 8 bases and J lost 2, with 14 bases in between. In DNA, the CDR3 is TGTGCCAGCGCTCTCGGGGGCACCACAGATACGCAGTATTTT. It codes for CASALGGTTDTQYF. Filled out from reference TRBV7-8 and TRBJ2-3, the complete variable domain reads GAGVSQSPRYKVAKRGQDVALRCDPISGHVSLFWYQQALGQGPEFLTYFQNEAQLDKSGLPSDRFFAERPEGSVSTLKIQRTQQEDSAVYLCASALGGTTDTQYFGPGTRLTVL.

The V call is TRBV4-2, the J call TRBJ2-2; 14 bases agree with TRBD2. The CDR3 contains 20 residues. V was pared by 1 base and J by 4 bases, with 11 bases of the junction left unmatched. Germline CDR1 LGHNA, CDR2 YNFKEQ. CDR3 protein: CASSQVAGLAGVGSTGELFF. As DNA, the CDR3 is TGTGCCAGCAGCCAAGTAGCGGGACTAGCGGGAGTAGGGTCCACCGGGGAGCTGTTTTTT.

The chain carries TRBV5-1 and TRBJ2-3, with D unclear. The CDR3 loop spans 13 amino acids. Trimming stripped 0 bases from V and 8 bases from J, with 10 bases between. The germline CDR1 and CDR2 sequences are SGHRS and YFSETQ. The CDR3 sequence: CASSLESPGTQYF. The CDR3 nucleotides read TGCGCCAGCAGCTTGGAAAGCCCAGGTACGCAGTATTTT.

The rearrangement links TRBV7-9 to TRBJ2-1; D is possibly TRBD1 (5 bases). The CDR3 totals 12 residues. CDR1 SEHNR and CDR2 FQNEAQ come from the germline V gene (reference sequence). The V end was cut by 1 base, the J end by 13 bases, with 11 bases between. CDR3 DNA sequence: TGTGCCAGCAGCTTAGGAGGACAAGTACAGTTCTTC. This translates into CASSLGGQVQFF.

This chain joins TRBV2 and TRBJ1-5; 7 bases map to TRBD1. This CDR3 is built from 13 residues. Per germline, CDR1 SNHLY and CDR2 FYNNEI. Trimming removed 4 bases from V and 5 bases from J; junction bases left unmatched: 2. CDR3 coding DNA: TGTGCCAGCAGTGGACAGGGCGATCAGCCCCAGCATTTT. It is translated as CASSGQGDQPQHF.

This chain uses TRBV10-2 with TRBJ2-2; D may match TRBD1 or TRBD2 (5 bases each). This CDR3 is 15 amino acids long. Trimming stripped 4 bases from V and 5 bases from J, with 14 bases between. CDR1 and CDR2 (germline): WSHSY, SAAADI. CDR3 loop: CASSGGTLGTGELFF. CDR3 sequence (DNA): TGCGCCAGCAGTGGGGGGACGTTGGGGACCGGGGAGCTGTTTTTT.

The chain couples TRBV7-8 to TRBJ1-1, with 8 bases lining up with TRBD1. Germline assignment: CDR1 SGHVS and CDR2 FQNEAQ. This CDR3 has 15 amino acids. V was clipped by 2 bases and J by 4 bases; unmatched bases: 6. The CDR3 here is CASSLLGQGRTEAFF. DNA of the CDR3: TGTGCCAGCAGCTTACTCGGACAGGGTCGCACTGAAGCTTTCTTT.

The chain has TRBV6-4 and TRBJ2-1; the D gene is possibly TRBD2 (6 bases). The CDR3 spans 12 residues. Deletions cut 2 bases from V and 8 bases from J, with 7 bases between. Germline V gives CDR1 MRHNA, CDR2 SNTAGT. CDR3 sequence: CASSDRGYEQFF. DNA for the CDR3: TGTGCCAGCAGTGACCGGGGGTATGAGCAGTTCTTC.

The chain employs TRBV2 and TRBJ1-4; the match to TRBD1 covers 10 bases. The germline CDR1 and CDR2 sequences are SNHLY and FYNNEI. The V and J ends lost 5 bases and 4 bases, in that order; junction bases with no gene match: 10. The CDR3 consists of 17 residues. CDR3 amino acids: CASSTKPGTGDNEKLFF. DNA of the CDR3: TGTGCCAGCAGTACGAAACCCGGGACAGGGGATAATGAAAAACTGTTTTTT.

The V and J genes are TRBV19 and TRBJ2-1; either TRBD1 or TRBD2 may fit D (5 bases each). CDR1 and CDR2 (germline): LNHDA, SQIVND (reference sequence). CDR3 length: 13 amino acids. The V end was cut by 5 bases, the J end by 9 bases, with 14 bases between. CDR3 sequence: CASSWGREGEQFF. The CDR3 bases are TGTGCCAGTAGTTGGGGGAGAGAGGGTGAGCAGTTCTTC.

The chain carries TRBV7-3 and TRBJ2-1, with D perhaps assigned TRBD1 or TRBD2 (5 bases each). Germline V gene data show CDR1 as SGHTA and CDR2 as FQGTGA. This CDR3 has 14 amino acids. V was shortened by 1 base and J by 5 bases, with 9 bases between the two germline ends. In DNA, the CDR3 is TGTGCCAGCAGCTTAATGGGACGCGACAATGAGCAGTTCTTC. It encodes CASSLMGRDNEQFF.

V gene TRBV5-1 combines with J gene TRBJ2-2; D is undetermined. Germline CDR1 SGHRS, CDR2 YFSETQ. This CDR3 is 15 amino acids long. V was shortened by 1 base and J by 1 base, with 8 bases between the two germline ends. Here the CDR3 reads CASSLIGRNTGELFF. In DNA, the CDR3 is TGCGCCAGCAGCTTGATCGGCAGGAACACCGGGGAGCTGTTTTTT. The variable domain in full, with the rest retrieved from reference TRBV5-1 and TRBJ2-2, is KAGVTQTPRYLIKTRGQQVTLSCSPISGHRSVSWYQQTPGQGLQFLFEYFSETQRNKGNFPGRFSGRQFSNSRSEMNVSTLELGDSALYLCASSLIGRNTGELFFGEGSRLTVL.

The chain recombines TRBV5-1 with TRBJ1-1; 9 bases line up with TRBD1. V was clipped by 2 bases and J by 3 bases; unmatched bases: 5. Per germline, CDR1 SGHRS and CDR2 YFSETQ. The CDR3 is made up of 15 amino acids. CDR3 sequence reads: CASSLGTGKDTEAFF. DNA for the CDR3: TGCGCCAGCAGCTTAGGGACAGGGAAGGACACTGAAGCTTTCTTT.

By sample share, this clone is medium-sized. The chain is built from TRBV11-2 and TRBJ1-1; D ambiguous. Germline CDR1 reads SGHAT; CDR2 reads FQNNGV. V was shortened by 3 bases and J by 1 base, with 6 bases between the two germline ends. There are 13 residues in the CDR3. DNA of the CDR3: TGTGCCAGCAGCTTTTCAGAGAACACTGAAGCTTTCTTT. Translation gives CASSFSENTEAFF.

This chain joins TRBV4-1 and TRBJ2-3, with TRBD2 matching 14 bases. Germline CDR1 is MGHRA and CDR2 is YSYEKL. J lost 0 bases, V lost 4 bases, and 9 bases had no gene match. The CDR3 length is 19 residues. The CDR3 protein is CASSLRAGTSGGSTDTQYF. CDR3 DNA sequence: TGCGCCAGCAGCCTTCGAGCCGGGACTAGCGGGGGTAGCACAGATACGCAGTATTTT.

This sequence joins TRBV7-2 and TRBJ1-4; D might be TRBD1 (6 bases). Germline assignment: CDR1 SGHTA and CDR2 FQGNSA. The CDR3 consists of 13 residues. Trimming cost V 3 bases and J 8 bases, with 10 bases left between them. CDR3 sequence: CASSFGQTEKLFF. The CDR3 bases are TGTGCCAGCAGCTTCGGACAGACCGAAAAACTGTTTTTT.

This clone was counted a single time. The chain carries TRBV7-5 and TRBJ2-7; the D call of TRBD2 is as the table states it, not checked on the DNA. TRBV7-5 is a pseudogene segment. This CDR3 has 16 residues. CDR3 coding DNA: TGTGCCAGAAGTCGGCGACTCCCCTCCGCCCAATACGAGCAGTACGTC. Its protein is CARSRRLPSAQYEQYV.

J is TRBJ2-5 and V is TRBV29-1; D not resolved. The CDR3 consists of 14 residues. The germline V and J ends were trimmed by 5 bases and 1 base, with 14 bases remaining between them. Germline V gene sequence: CDR1 SQVTM, CDR2 ANQGSEA. CDR3 in amino acids: CSVRDPYSQETQYF. The CDR3 nucleotides are TGCAGCGTTAGGGATCCTTACTCCCAAGAGACCCAGTACTTC.

The chain combines TRBV7-2 with TRBJ1-5, with D unresolved. The length of the CDR3 is 17 residues. The V gene lost 5 bases and the J gene lost 0 bases, with 17 bases spanning the gap. In germline, CDR1 is SGHTA, CDR2 FQGNSA. CDR3 DNA: TGTGCCAGCAGCCCTCCCGGCGGTCGGCATAGCAATCAGCCCCAGCATTTT. Translated: CASSPPGGRHSNQPQHF. Using reference TRBV7-2 and TRBJ1-5 for the parts outside the CDR3, the full variable domain is GAGVSQSPSNKVTEKGKDVELRCDPISGHTALYWYRQSLGQGLEFLIYFQGNSAPDKSGLPSDRFSAERTGGSVSTLTIQRTQQEDSAVYLCASSPPGGRHSNQPQHFGDGTRLSIL.

The chain combines TRBV9 with TRBJ1-5, with TRBD1 identical over 9 bases. CDR1 and CDR2 from the germline V gene are SGDLS and YYNGEE. Trimming at V came to 3 bases and at J to 6 bases, leaving 25 bases not matched to a gene. CDR3 length equals 21 residues. The CDR3 spells CASSAPTTAKQTGGKGQPQHF. Here the CDR3 DNA reads TGTGCCAGCAGCGCCCCTACCACGGCGAAACAGACAGGGGGGAAAGGTCAGCCCCAGCATTTT.